These 15 T cell receptor beta chains were sequenced from one sample in a study of blood T cell repertoires in COVID-19. Here immunoSEQ multiplex PCR was the method, and the copy in TCRdb shows in-frame clones only, minus some. Of approximately 120,000 clones listed, about 81% are singletons. The material sequenced was peripheral blood. These receptors all come from a man aged 30 to 39 with COVID-19, enrolled during active disease.

Only a few counts were recorded for this clone. The chain links TRBV7-9 to TRBJ1-5; 12 bases agree with TRBD1. Germline trimming cut 3 bases from V and 6 bases from J; bases unmatched to any gene: 3. The CDR3 runs 15 residues. The germline CDR1 and CDR2 sequences are SEHNR and FQNEAQ (reference sequence). The CDR3 is CASSFGTGGGQPQHF. The CDR3 nucleotides are TGTGCCAGCAGCTTCGGGACAGGGGGCGGTCAGCCCCAGCATTTT.

The gene calls are TRBV4-1 and TRBJ2-1, with D perhaps matching TRBD1 (6 bases). CDR1 is MGHRA and CDR2 is YSYEKL in the germline V gene. Deletions cut 4 bases from V and 0 bases from J, with 19 bases between. This CDR3 comprises 18 residues. The CDR3 bases are TGCGCCAGCAGCCTTATGAGTGGGGGCGTAAGCTCCTACAATGAGCAGTTCTTC. This translates into CASSLMSGGVSSYNEQFF.

The chain combines TRBV3-1 (or the pseudogene TRBV3-2) with TRBJ2-1; 12 bases align to TRBD2. The CDR3 loop spans 15 amino acids. V lost 3 bases to trimming and J lost 12 bases; unmatched junction nucleotides: 9. Germline loops: CDR1 LGHDT, CDR2 YNNKEL (reference sequence). CDR3 in DNA: TGTGCCAGCAGCCAGCCGGGACTAGCGGGTCGGCGGCAGTTCTTC. It codes for CASSQPGLAGRRQFF.

The rearrangement links TRBV9 to TRBJ2-1, with a tentative D call TRBD1 (6 bases). The CDR3 is made up of 15 amino acids. The V gene's germline CDR1 is SGDLS and CDR2 YYNGEE. The V end lost 2 bases, the J end lost 8 bases, and 17 bases lay between the germline ends. CDR3 sequence reads: CASSVEQGWYDEQFF. The CDR3 nucleotides are TGTGCCAGCAGCGTGGAACAGGGCTGGTACGATGAGCAGTTCTTC.

Only a few counts were recorded for this clone. This chain connects TRBV5-6 to TRBJ1-2; TRBD1 agrees at 10 bases. Germline CDR1 SGHDT, CDR2 YYEEEE. The CDR3 is 14 amino acids. The ends lost 4 bases at V and 7 bases at J; junction bases unmatched: 7. CDR3 in amino acids: CASSPTGGLGGYTF. For the CDR3, the DNA is TGTGCCAGCAGCCCGACAGGGGGCTTGGGTGGCTACACCTTC. The full variable domain, its missing parts supplied by reference TRBV5-6 and TRBJ1-2, is DAGVTQSPTHLIKTRGQQVTLRCSPKSGHDTVSWYQQALGQGPQFIFQYYEEEERQRGNFPDRFSGHQFPNYSSELNVNALLLGDSALYLCASSPTGGLGGYTFGSGTRLTVV.

The chain couples TRBV30 to TRBJ1-3, with TRBD1 identical over 10 bases. CDR1 is GTSNPN, CDR2 SVGIG, per germline (reference sequence). The V segment lost 2 bases and the J segment 4 bases; nucleotides outside the gene matches: 8. This CDR3 has 16 amino acids. The CDR3 sequence is CAWSLLMTGGGNTIYF. The CDR3 nucleotides read TGTGCCTGGAGTCTCCTCATGACAGGGGGCGGAAACACCATATATTTT.

The chain joins TRBV18 to TRBJ1-4, with D uncertain. CDR1 and CDR2 from the germline V gene are KGHSH and LQKENI. The V end lost 2 bases, the J end lost 7 bases, and 20 bases lay between the germline ends. The CDR3 has 17 amino acids. The DNA of the CDR3 is TGTGCCAGCTCACCAAGTCCGGGATCGGTATGGGGTGAAAAACTGTTTTTT. Protein product: CASSPSPGSVWGEKLFF.

The chain couples TRBV18 to TRBJ1-1; the match to TRBD1 covers 11 bases. The germline gives CDR1 KGHSH, CDR2 LQKENI. V shed 3 bases, J shed 3 bases, and the junction held 3 bases outside the gene matches. The CDR3 is 15 residues long. Here the CDR3 reads CASSPGTGGDTEAFF. The DNA for the CDR3 is TGTGCCAGCTCACCCGGGACAGGGGGAGACACTGAAGCTTTCTTT.

The rearrangement joins TRBV4-3 to TRBJ2-2; possibly TRBD1 for D (5 bases). This CDR3 comprises 15 residues. The V end was cut by 4 bases, the J end by 1 base, with 10 bases between. Germline V gene lookup returns CDR1 LGHNA and CDR2 YSLEER. CDR3 DNA sequence: TGCGCCAGCAGCCCTACTCAGGGGAACACCGGGGAGCTGTTTTTT. Translated: CASSPTQGNTGELFF.

The V gene is TRBV19, the J gene TRBJ1-6, with a tentative D call TRBD1 (6 bases). Between the trimmed V and J ends, which lost 7 bases and 9 bases, there was a span of 19 bases. The CDR3 is 15 residues long. Germline V gene lookup returns CDR1 LNHDA and CDR2 SQIVND (reference sequence). The CDR3 sequence is CASTETGPKVSPLHF. The CDR3 DNA follows: TGTGCCAGTACCGAAACAGGGCCCAAGGTTTCACCCCTCCACTTT.

The chain carries TRBV5-4 and TRBJ1-1; D is undetermined. The length of the CDR3 is 12 residues. The V end was cut by 1 base, the J end by 7 bases, with 8 bases between. Germline lookup yields CDR1 SGHNT and CDR2 YYREEE (reference sequence). CDR3 bases: TGTGCCAGCAGCTTGAATGCGGTTGAAGCTTTCTTT. As protein: CASSLNAVEAFF. Full variable domain (outside the CDR3, taken from reference TRBV5-4 and TRBJ1-1): ETGVTQSPTHLIKTRGQQVTLRCSSQSGHNTVSWYQQALGQGPQFIFQYYREEENGRGNFPPRFSGLQFPNYSSELNVNALELDDSALYLCASSLNAVEAFFGQGTRLTVV.

The V and J genes are TRBV28 and TRBJ2-5; D not resolved. V was pared by 7 bases and J by 4 bases, with 13 bases between. The CDR3 sequence is 13 residues long. From germline, CDR1 is MDHEN and CDR2 SYDVKM. The CDR3 DNA follows: TGTGCCAGCACTACTCCAACGGTAGAGACCCAGTACTTC. Encoded protein: CASTTPTVETQYF.

This clone was counted once. The chain is built from TRBV9 and TRBJ1-2; TRBD1 might be the D (5 bases). The CDR3 length is 14 residues. V lost 3 bases to trimming and J lost 8 bases, with 17 bases between them. The V gene's germline CDR1 is SGDLS and CDR2 YYNGEE. The CDR3 is CASSATPLGGGYTF. The CDR3 nucleotides are TGTGCCAGCAGCGCTACCCCCCTCGGGGGGGGCTACACCTTC. The full variable domain, with the rest looked up from reference TRBV9 and TRBJ1-2, is DSGVTQTPKHLITATGQRVTLRCSPRSGDLSVYWYQQSLDQGLQFLIQYYNGEERAKGNILERFSAQQFPDLHSELNLSSLELGDSALYFCASSATPLGGGYTFGSGTRLTVV.

The chain recombines TRBV19 with TRBJ1-2; the D gene is possibly TRBD1 (5 bases). V was clipped by 0 bases and J by 2 bases, with 7 bases between them. The CDR3 length is 14 residues. Germline CDR1 reads LNHDA; CDR2 reads SQIVND (reference sequence). The CDR3 DNA reads as TGTGCCAGTAGTATAGACGGGGGGAACTATGGCTACACCTTC. Encoded protein: CASSIDGGNYGYTF.

This chain uses TRBV9 with TRBJ2-3; a possible D gene is TRBD2 (6 bases). With 0 bases removed from V and 9 bases from J, the gap between germline ends came to 11 bases. The germline V gene encodes CDR1 SGDLS and CDR2 YYNGEE. CDR3 size: 13 residues. The CDR3 nucleotides are TGTGCCAGCAGCGTAGGGAGCGGGCTGACGCAGTATTTT. Translating gives CASSVGSGLTQYF.